The clone carrying this TCR beta chain was counted at least ten times. Researchers amplified the TCR beta CDR3 regions from RNA transcripts. A first-round RT-PCR of the TCR CDR3 used the HTBI primer set. Each CDR3 protein gets one entry after TCRdb re-called the multiplex PCR reads with MiXCR. This table holds some 250,000 distinct CDR3 sequences, 13% to 15% found once. The sample belongs to a study of T cells in Graves' hyperthyroidism and ophthalmopathy. Study-level background: Sampling of peripheral blood happened at initial diagnosis, prior to any treatment.

Germline CDR1 is MNHEY and CDR2 is SMNVEV (reference sequence). The V end lost 6 bases, the J end lost 5 bases, and 14 bases lay between the germline ends. The length of the CDR3 is 14 residues. Patients aged 18 to 65 had newly diagnosed hyperthyroidism of under 2 months' duration. Diagnoses used clinical symptoms, serum thyroxine and TRAb, thyroid ultrasound and orbital computed tomography. Each 10 ml fresh peripheral blood draw supplied the PBMCs. Sequencing used blood. The rearrangement uses TRBV27 and TRBJ2-1, with D possibly TRBD2 on 6 matching bases. This TCR was recovered from a woman aged 40 to 49 with Graves' hyperthyroidism that later progressed to Graves' ophthalmopathy. CDR3 region: CASRLASVNNEQFF. The CDR3 nucleotides are TGTGCCAGCAGGTTGGCTAGCGTTAACAATGAGCAGTTCTTC.